One and the same sample provided the 8 T cell receptor beta chains below, sequenced in a study of blood T cells in healthy people across ages. For the second PCR, which ran for about 7 to 11 cycles, a sample-barcoded 5' primer and a J-beta primer mix were used. A single record per CDR3 protein comes from TCRdb applying MiXCR to the 5' RACE reads. The sample includes approximately 940,000 distinct CDR3 sequences, roughly 48% of them seen just once. The sequencing sample was made of blood. The receptors shown here come from a man aged 25 to 45 in good health.

CDR3 bases: TGTGCCAGCACCTCAAGACTGGGACGCGACGAGCAGTACTTC. Protein product: CASTSRLGRDEQYF. The gene calls are TRBV12-3 or TRBV12-4 and TRBJ2-7; possibly TRBD1 or TRBD2 for D (5 bases each). V was pared by 7 bases and J by 5 bases, with 18 bases between. The length of the CDR3 is 14 residues.

V and J are TRBV27 and TRBJ1-2; 10 positions match TRBD1. From germline, CDR1 is MNHEY and CDR2 SMNVEV (reference sequence). The CDR3 is 14 amino acids. The V gene end was trimmed by 4 bases and the J gene end by 7 bases; junction bases not matched to a gene: 6. CDR3 residues: CASSSDRDRGGYTF. DNA for the CDR3: TGTGCCAGCAGTTCAGACCGGGACAGGGGTGGCTACACCTTC.

The chain combines TRBV11-2 with TRBJ2-1; 7 nucleotides line up with TRBD1. This CDR3 is built from 15 residues. CDR1 is SGHAT, CDR2 FQNNGV, per germline. V was clipped by 4 bases and J by 12 bases; unmatched bases: 15. DNA for the CDR3: TGTGCCAGCAGCTCAGACAGGGCCCTTGTTTCACGGCAGTTCTTC. Translation: CASSSDRALVSRQFF.

On this clonotype: This may be a read error, as it is one base from a much larger clone. The chain employs TRBV20-1 and TRBJ2-3; D may be TRBD2 (7 bases). The CDR3 is 15 amino acids. Looked up from germline, CDR1 is DFQATT and CDR2 is SNEGSKA (reference sequence). The CDR3 reads CSTRGGGPKTDTQYF. In DNA form, the CDR3 reads TGCAGTACTAGAGGCGGGGGCCCCAAAACAGATACGCAGTATTTT.

The chain's CDR3 is CSARSLDLTYEQYF. The CDR3 coding sequence is TGCAGTGCTAGATCCTTGGACTTGACCTACGAGCAGTACTTC. The chain is built from TRBV20-1 and TRBJ2-4, with D maybe TRBD2 (5 bases). The better agreement between TRBJ2-7 and the DNA end casts doubt on the J call. Germline CDR1 and CDR2: DFQATT and SNEGSKA (reference sequence). The CDR3 consists of 14 residues.

The V gene is TRBV12-3 or TRBV12-4, the J gene TRBJ2-5, with D possibly matching TRBD2 (5 bases). The end of the DNA is better explained by TRBJ2-7, so the J call may be wrong. This CDR3 region has 14 residues. Written as DNA, the CDR3 is TGTGCCAGCAGTGTCCTGACTTTGGGGAGCGAGCAGTACTTC. This translates into CASSVLTLGSEQYF.

The gene calls are TRBV20-1 and TRBJ1-5, with D tentatively TRBD1 (5 bases). The CDR3 runs 15 residues. Germline CDR1 is DFQATT and CDR2 is SNEGSKA (reference sequence). V lost 6 bases to trimming and J lost 1 base, with 16 bases between them. The CDR3, as DNA: TGCAGTGCAAGGCAAATTGGGGGAAGCAATCAGCCCCAGCATTTT. Translated, it gives CSARQIGGSNQPQHF.

The chain recombines TRBV28 with TRBJ1-6; D perhaps matches TRBD1 (6 bases). Germline V lookup: CDR1 MDHEN, CDR2 SYDVKM. The CDR3 has 16 amino acids. V was clipped by 6 bases and J by 10 bases, with 22 bases between them. CDR3 nucleotide sequence: TGTGCCAGCAGGAAATGGGGGGAGGGGGTAGGATCACCCCTCCACTTT. It specifies CASRKWGEGVGSPLHF.